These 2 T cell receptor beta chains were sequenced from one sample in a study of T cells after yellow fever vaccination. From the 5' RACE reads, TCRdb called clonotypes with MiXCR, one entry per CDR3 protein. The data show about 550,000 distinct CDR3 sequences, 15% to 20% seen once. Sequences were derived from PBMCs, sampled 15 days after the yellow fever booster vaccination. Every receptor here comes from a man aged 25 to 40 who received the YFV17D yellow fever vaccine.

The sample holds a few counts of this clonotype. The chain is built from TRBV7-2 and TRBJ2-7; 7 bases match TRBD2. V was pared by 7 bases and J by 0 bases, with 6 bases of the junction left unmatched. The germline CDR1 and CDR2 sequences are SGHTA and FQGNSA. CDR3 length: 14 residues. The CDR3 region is CASTPGLTSYEQYF. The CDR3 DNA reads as TGTGCCAGCACGCCGGGACTAACCTCCTACGAGCAGTACTTC.

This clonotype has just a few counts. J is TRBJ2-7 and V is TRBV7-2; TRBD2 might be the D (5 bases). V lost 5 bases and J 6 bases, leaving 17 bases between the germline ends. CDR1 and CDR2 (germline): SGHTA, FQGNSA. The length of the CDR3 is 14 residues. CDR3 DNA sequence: TGTGCCAGCAGCCGACGGGGATCCCCTAGCGAGCAGTACTTC. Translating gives CASSRRGSPSEQYF.